This TCR beta chain was sequenced in a study of beta chain features in type 1 diabetes. This clone was seen only a few times. Its antigen is undetermined. Sorted CD4+ subsets: naive, central memory, regulatory, stem cell-like memory (CD45RO/CCR7/CD25/CD127/CD95/CD27 panel). Sequencing targeted expressed TCRB transcripts, as all isolated RNA had been reverse transcribed. This table comes from immunoSEQ multiplex PCR, and its TCRdb copy is limited to in-frame clones, with some not included. The table has about 410,000 clones, more than 11% seen once. The CDR3 is 16 amino acids. Between the trimmed V and J ends, which lost 5 bases and 0 bases, there was a span of 11 bases. The germline gives CDR1 SEHNR, CDR2 FQNEAQ (reference sequence). Study-level results: PCR might preferentially amplify shorter templates, equally in patients and controls. The naive, central memory and Treg TCRB repertoires looked more alike in patients than they did in healthy donors.

Specimen: naive CD4+ T cells from blood. This chain links TRBV7-9 with TRBJ2-6; a possible D gene is TRBD2 (5 bases). This receptor was obtained from a man younger than 45 in good health. CDR3 region: CASSIGRASGANVLTF. For the CDR3, the DNA is TGTGCCAGCAGCATCGGGCGGGCCTCTGGGGCCAACGTCCTGACTTTC. Complete variable domain (other parts from reference TRBV7-9 and TRBJ2-6): DTGVSQNPRHKITKRGQNVTFRCDPISEHNRLYWYRQTLGQGPEFLTYFQNEAQLEKSRLLSDRFSAERPKGSFSTLEIQRTEQGDSAMYLCASSIGRASGANVLTFGAGSRLTVL.